This TCR beta chain was sequenced in a study of blood T cell repertoires in COVID-19 (dated by TCRdb to 2020 to 2022). Some background on the complete study: Collaborator samples came from the United States, Italy and Spain and covered acute and convalescent phases of COVID-19. HLA class I and class II types, where available, came from metadata supplied by the sample provider rather than from assay-based typing. The samples were drawn from two sources: the first 160 participants of the ongoing ImmuneRACE study, and over 950 subjects contributed by 6 global collaborators. Deeply sampled blood TCRbeta repertoires from subjects exposed to, actively infected with, or recovered from COVID-19 were included in the dataset. Sample metadata almost always included a de-identified subject ID, COVID-19 status, age in years and sex. The material from the prospective study consisted of cDNA or gDNA derived from T cells, B-cell-depleted T cells, or PBMCs. The repertoires were made available in a free public database intended to serve as a resource for research on the immune response to SARS-CoV-2.

On this clone itself: Its target antigen remains unknown. No qualities accompany the bases; no much larger clone lies one base away.

Points the paper makes about the study in general: The amount of clinical and demographic metadata varied by source and participant and was provided uncurated.

Participants in the prospective study were aged about 18 to 100 years, lived in 20 to 25 United States geographic areas, and enrolled through a virtual design. In the prospective study, participants were assigned to cohorts based on the clinical history participants reported in a screening survey and a study questionnaire. In the prospective study, mobile phlebotomists collected whole blood, serum and a nasopharyngeal or oropharyngeal swab from each participant. Participants in the prospective study had the option to provide additional blood draws and questionnaires over a roughly 2-month period. Before DNA extraction, prospective study blood samples were shipped either frozen or at room temperature. TCRbeta CDR3 regions were amplified from genomic DNA using the immunoSEQ Assay, a bias-controlled multiplex PCR. The study's processing was this. Within the assay, amplification of reference gene primers was used to estimate how many nucleated cells each sample contained. To quantify the absolute abundance of each unique TCRbeta CDR3 rearrangement, sequence reads were collapsed and filtered. For each sample, productive Simpson clonality was calculated as the square root of Simpson's diversity index over productive rearrangements. The immuneACCESS repertoire file appears here via TCRdb, limited to in-frame rearrangements. These files lack a portion of the clones; in checked studies, under half of the deficit traces to unresolved V genes, and the cause of the others is not known. V and J calls and clone size are given by that table; D and trimming were obtained from the DNA. This sample comprises 250,000 to 350,000 clones, around 87% of them detected only once. 3.5% to 4.5% of the sample comes from the top ten.

V is clipped by 0 bases and J by 7 bases, and the sequence between their germline boundaries is 19 bases long. The germline V gene gives CDR1 as LGHNA and CDR2 as YNFKEQ. From the cysteine through the phenylalanine, the CDR3 covers 18 amino acids. Left in the record is the CDR3 DNA by itself, 54 bases read in frame from the first base. The chain joins TRBV4-2 to TRBJ1-6; possibly the D gene is TRBD1, per 6 matching bases. The receptor was isolated from a young woman with acute COVID-19. The sample was PBMCs or T cells enriched from blood (not recorded which). The CDR3 region reads CASSQDSGQRGRNSPLHF. Here is the DNA: TGTGCCAGCAGCCAAGATTCTGGGCAGCGGGGGCGGAATTCACCCCTCCACTTT.